The subject of this entry is one T cell receptor beta chain. Antigen specificity is unknown. The data originate from a study of CD8 T cells in ankylosing spondylitis. TCRdb re-called the 5' RACE reads through MiXCR, storing one row per CDR3 protein. The sample includes 230,000 or so distinct CDR3 sequences, around 25% seen only once; the top ten take roughly 0.6%. Study observations and caveats: Relatively scarce in peripheral blood, disease-linked clones were CD8+.

Sequencing was carried out using blood, either unsorted or a sorted T cell fraction (not recorded which). The receptor was isolated from a male donor with ankylosing spondylitis or in good health (not recorded which).

Written as DNA, the CDR3 is TGTGCCAGCGGGTACAGACCCTACGAGCAGTACTTC. It is translated as CASGYRPYEQYF. The chain carries TRBV6-2 or TRBV6-3 and TRBJ2-7; D is unclear. Trimming removed 8 bases at V and 2 bases at J, with 10 bases between. In germline, CDR1 is MNHEY, CDR2 SVGEGT. The CDR3 runs to 12 residues.